This TCR beta chain was found in a study of T cells in Graves' hyperthyroidism and ophthalmopathy. Amplification of TCR beta CDR3 regions was performed using RNA transcripts as template. HTBI primers drove first-round RT-PCR of the TCR CDR3. TCRdb re-called the multiplex PCR reads with MiXCR, one entry per CDR3 protein. The table shows a few hundred thousand distinct CDR3 sequences, with 15% to 20% occurring only once. The CDR3 covers 13 residues. The germline CDR1 and CDR2 sequences are GTSNPN and SVGIG (reference sequence). Trimming removed 0 bases at V and 1 base at J, with 6 bases between. The receptor comes from a woman aged 40 to 49 with Graves' ophthalmopathy. The sample comprised blood. The chain is built from TRBV30 and TRBJ1-1, with D possibly matching TRBD1 (5 bases). CDR3: CAWSVGENTEAFF. For the CDR3, the DNA is TGTGCCTGGAGTGTAGGGGAGAACACTGAAGCTTTCTTT.